This T cell receptor beta chain was obtained from a study of blood T cell repertoires in COVID-19. Produced via immunoSEQ multiplex PCR; TCRdb's table is partial and in-frame only. This sample has 250,000 to 300,000 clones; around 81% occur once, and the top ten carry over 2.5%. The CDR3 totals 15 residues. Per germline, CDR1 KGHSH and CDR2 LQKENI. V gave up 5 bases and J gave up 9 bases, with 17 bases separating them. Sequencing was carried out using peripheral blood. The chain carries TRBV18 and TRBJ1-6; tentative D call: TRBD1 (5 bases). The clonotype comes from a woman aged 60-75 years with active or convalescent COVID-19. For the CDR3, the DNA is TGTGCCAGCTCATCGAATGGGGCTAGGGGTTCACCCCTCCACTTT. Protein: CASSSNGARGSPLHF. Variable domain in full (rest from reference TRBV18 and TRBJ1-6): NAGVMQNPRHLVRRRGQEARLRCSPMKGHSHVYWYRQLPEEGLKFMVYLQKENIIDESGMPKERFSAEFPKEGPSILRIQQVVRGDSAAYFCASSSNGARGSPLHFGNGTRLTVT.